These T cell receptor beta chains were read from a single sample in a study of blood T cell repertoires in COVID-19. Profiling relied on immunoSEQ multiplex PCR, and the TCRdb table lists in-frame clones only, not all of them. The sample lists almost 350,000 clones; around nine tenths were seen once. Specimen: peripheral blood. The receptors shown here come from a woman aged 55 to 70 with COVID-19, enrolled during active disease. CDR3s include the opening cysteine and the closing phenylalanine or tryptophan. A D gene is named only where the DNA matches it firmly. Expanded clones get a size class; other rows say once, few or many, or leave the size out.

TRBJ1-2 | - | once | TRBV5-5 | CASSLAPGGSYGYTF | TGTGCCAGCAGCTTGGCCCCGGGGGGGAGCTATGGCTACACCTTC
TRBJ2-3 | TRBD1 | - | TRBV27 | CASTIQGATDTQYF | TGTGCCAGCACCATACAGGGGGCCACAGATACGCAGTATTTT
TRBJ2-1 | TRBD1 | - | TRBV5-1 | CASSPGQHRLGEQFF | TGCGCCAGCAGCCCGGGACAGCACAGGTTAGGTGAGCAGTTCTTC
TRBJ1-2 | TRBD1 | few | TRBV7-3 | CASSGPGTGNRNYGYTF | TGTGCCAGCAGCGGTCCCGGGACAGGGAACCGTAACTATGGCTACACCTTC
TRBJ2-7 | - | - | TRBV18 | CASSLTENEQYF | TGTGCCAGCTCACTAACAGAGAACGAGCAGTACTTC
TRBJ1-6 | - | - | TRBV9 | CASSVSTGTDSPLHF | TGTGCCAGCAGCGTAAGTACAGGGACCGATTCACCCCTCCACTTT
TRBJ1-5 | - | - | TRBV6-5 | CASGAGNQPQHF | TGTGCCAGCGGGGCCGGGAATCAGCCCCAGCATTTT
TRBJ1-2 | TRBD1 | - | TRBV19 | CASSNRDSVSLNYGYTF | TGTGCCAGTAGTAACCGGGACAGTGTTTCCCTGAACTATGGCTACACCTTC
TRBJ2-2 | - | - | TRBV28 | CAHRPGPNTGELFF | TGTGCCCACCGTCCAGGGCCGAACACCGGGGAGCTGTTTTTT
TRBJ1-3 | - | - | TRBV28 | CASEDFSSGNTIYF | TGTGCCAGCGAGGACTTTAGCTCTGGAAACACCATATATTTT
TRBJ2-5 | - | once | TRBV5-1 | CASSLAEGLSRQETQYF | TGCGCCAGCAGCTTGGCCGAGGGTTTAAGTCGACAAGAGACCCAGTACTTC
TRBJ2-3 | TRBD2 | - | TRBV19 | CASRQPGTSPDTQYF | TGTGCCAGTAGGCAACCCGGGACTAGCCCAGATACGCAGTATTTT
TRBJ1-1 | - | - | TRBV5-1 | CASSLYPADTEAFF | TGCGCCAGCAGCTTGTACCCTGCGGACACTGAAGCTTTCTTT
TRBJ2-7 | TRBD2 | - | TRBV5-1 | CASSLGPDRLAPYEQYF | TGCGCCAGCAGCTTGGGACCTGACAGACTAGCCCCCTACGAGCAGTACTTC
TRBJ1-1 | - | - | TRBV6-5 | CASNPPGWGNTEAFF | TGTGCCAGCAATCCCCCGGGGTGGGGGAACACTGAAGCTTTCTTT
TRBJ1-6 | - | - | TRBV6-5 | CATHQTSTYNSPLHF | TGTGCCACTCACCAGACAAGCACCTATAATTCACCCCTCCACTTT
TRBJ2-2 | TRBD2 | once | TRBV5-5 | CASSLSPSGHDRELFF | TGTGCCAGCAGCTTGTCTCCTAGCGGTCACGACCGGGAGCTGTTTTTT
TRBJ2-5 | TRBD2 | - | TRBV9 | CASSVGLAGVETQYF | TGTGCCAGCAGCGTCGGACTAGCGGGGGTAGAGACCCAGTACTTC
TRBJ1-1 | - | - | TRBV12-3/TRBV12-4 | CASRPTENTEAFF | TGTGCCAGCAGGCCGACAGAGAACACTGAAGCTTTCTTT
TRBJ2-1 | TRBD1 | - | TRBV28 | CASSFQSVSGGHEQFF | TGTGCCAGCAGCTTTCAAAGCGTGTCAGGGGGCCATGAGCAGTTCTTC
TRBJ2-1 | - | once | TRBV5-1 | CASSLPSWEQFF | TGCGCCAGCAGCTTGCCCAGTTGGGAGCAGTTCTTC
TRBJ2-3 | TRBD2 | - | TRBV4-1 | CASSLRPSGGSVWTDTQYF | TGCGCCAGCAGCCTCCGTCCGTCGGGGGGTTCGGTCTGGACAGATACGCAGTATTTT
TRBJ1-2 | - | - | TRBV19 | CASSIVGTAANYGYTF | TGTGCCAGTAGTATAGTGGGCACAGCAGCTAACTATGGCTACACCTTC
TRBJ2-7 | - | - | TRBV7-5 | CVRSSLGHEQYF | TGTGTCAGAAGCTCTTTGGGCCACGAGCAGTACTTC
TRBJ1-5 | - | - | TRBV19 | CASSIVSGRPDQPQHF | TGTGCCAGTAGTATAGTTTCAGGTCGGCCAGATCAGCCCCAGCATTTT
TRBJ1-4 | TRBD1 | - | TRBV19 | CASGQGREKLFF | TGTGCCAGTGGACAGGGGCGGGAAAAACTGTTTTTT
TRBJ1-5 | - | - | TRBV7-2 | CASSLGEGYQPQHF | TGTGCCAGCAGCTTGGGGGAGGGGTATCAGCCCCAGCATTTT
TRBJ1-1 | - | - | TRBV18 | CASSGREATEAFF | TGTGCCAGCTCAGGAAGGGAGGCGACTGAAGCTTTCTTT
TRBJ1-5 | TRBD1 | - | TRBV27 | CASSSAGGTQPQHF | TGTGCCAGCAGTTCCGCAGGGGGAACTCAGCCCCAGCATTTT
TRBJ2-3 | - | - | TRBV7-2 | CASSLAVTADTQYF | TGTGCCAGCAGCTTAGCCGTCACGGCAGATACGCAGTATTTT
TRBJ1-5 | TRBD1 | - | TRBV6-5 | CASSVDRGSNQPQHF | TGTGCCAGCAGCGTGGACAGGGGAAGCAATCAGCCCCAGCATTTT
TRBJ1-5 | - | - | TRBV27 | CASSPPGYSGSQPQHF | TGTGCCAGCAGTCCACCGGGGTACTCGGGGTCTCAGCCCCAGCATTTT
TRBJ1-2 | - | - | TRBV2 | CASLLLGDGAEGYTF | TGTGCCAGTCTCCTGTTGGGAGATGGAGCGGAGGGCTACACCTTC
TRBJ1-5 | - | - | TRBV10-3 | CAISEELGNQPQHF | TGTGCCATCAGTGAAGAGTTGGGCAATCAGCCCCAGCATTTT
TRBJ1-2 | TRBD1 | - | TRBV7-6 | CASSSGTGMFENYGYTF | TGTGCCAGCAGCTCCGGGACAGGGATGTTCGAGAACTATGGCTACACCTTC
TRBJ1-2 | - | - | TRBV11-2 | CASSLDEYPYGYTF | TGTGCCAGCAGCTTAGACGAGTACCCCTATGGCTACACCTTC
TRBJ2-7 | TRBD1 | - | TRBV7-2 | CASSSGQGAYEQYF | TGTGCCAGCAGCTCAGGACAGGGGGCTTACGAGCAGTACTTC
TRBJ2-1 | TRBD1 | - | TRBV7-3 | CASSLSRDRGGEQFF | TGTGCCAGCAGCTTATCGAGGGACAGGGGTGGTGAGCAGTTCTTC
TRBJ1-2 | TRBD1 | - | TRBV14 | CASSRRTGAYGYTF | TGTGCCAGCAGCCGCCGGACAGGGGCGTATGGCTACACCTTC
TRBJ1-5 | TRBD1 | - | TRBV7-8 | CASSEGGQGGQPQHF | TGTGCCAGCAGCGAGGGGGGACAGGGTGGACAGCCCCAGCATTTT
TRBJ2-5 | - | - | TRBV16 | CASSQSTAGETQYF | TGTGCCAGCAGCCAATCAACAGCGGGAGAGACCCAGTACTTC
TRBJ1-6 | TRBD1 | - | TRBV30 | CACPGTGASPLHF | TGTGCCTGCCCCGGGACAGGGGCCTCACCCCTCCACTTT
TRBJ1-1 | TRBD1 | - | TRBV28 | CATSGQGAGTEAFF | TGTGCCACCTCGGGACAGGGAGCGGGGACTGAAGCTTTCTTT
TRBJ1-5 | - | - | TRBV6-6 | CASKPGNQPQHF | TGTGCCAGCAAGCCCGGGAATCAGCCCCAGCATTTT
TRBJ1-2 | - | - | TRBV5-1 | CASSLEGANYGYTF | TGCGCCAGCAGCTTGGAGGGGGCTAACTATGGCTACACCTTC
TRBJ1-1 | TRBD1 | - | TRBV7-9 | CASAGGRAAFF | TGTGCCAGCGCAGGGGGACGAGCAGCTTTCTTT
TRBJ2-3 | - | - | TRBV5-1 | CASSPGPYGGAYTDTQYF | TGCGCCAGCAGCCCCGGCCCCTATGGGGGCGCATACACAGATACGCAGTATTTT
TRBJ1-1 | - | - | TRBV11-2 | CASSYRVTEAFF | TGTGCCAGCAGCTACAGGGTTACTGAAGCTTTCTTT
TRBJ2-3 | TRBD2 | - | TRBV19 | CASISGGGATDTQYF | TGTGCCAGTATAAGTGGCGGGGGGGCCACAGATACGCAGTATTTT
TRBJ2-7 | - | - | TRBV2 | CASSPAYEQYF | TGTGCCAGCAGTCCCGCCTACGAGCAGTACTTC
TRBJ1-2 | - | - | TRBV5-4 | CASSLVQGYGYTF | TGTGCCAGCAGCTTGGTACAGGGCTATGGCTACACCTTC
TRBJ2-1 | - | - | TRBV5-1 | CASENPPIVNEQFF | TGCGCCAGCGAGAACCCTCCTATTGTCAATGAGCAGTTCTTC
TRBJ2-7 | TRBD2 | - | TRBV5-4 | CASSLGLADSYEQYF | TGTGCCAGCAGCTTGGGGCTAGCGGACTCCTACGAGCAGTACTTC
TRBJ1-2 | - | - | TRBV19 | CASTRAVANYGYTF | TGTGCCAGTACTAGAGCCGTAGCTAACTATGGCTACACCTTC
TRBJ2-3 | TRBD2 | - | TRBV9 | CASSVGGARTDTQYF | TGTGCCAGCAGCGTCGGGGGGGCGAGGACAGATACGCAGTATTTT
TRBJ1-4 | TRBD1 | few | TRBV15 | CATSRAWDRGEKLFF | TGTGCCACCAGCAGAGCGTGGGACAGGGGAGAAAAACTGTTTTTT
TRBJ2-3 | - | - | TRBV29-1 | CSAVARPGTDTQYF | TGCAGCGCCGTGGCCCGTCCAGGCACAGATACGCAGTATTTT
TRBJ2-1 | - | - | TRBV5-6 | CASTYYNEQFF | TGTGCCAGCACTTACTACAATGAGCAGTTCTTC
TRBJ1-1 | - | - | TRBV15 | CATSRVDSNTEAFF | TGTGCCACCAGCAGAGTAGACAGTAACACTGAAGCTTTCTTT
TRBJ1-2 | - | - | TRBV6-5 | CASRGGANYGYTF | TGTGCCAGCAGGGGGGGGGCGAACTATGGCTACACCTTC